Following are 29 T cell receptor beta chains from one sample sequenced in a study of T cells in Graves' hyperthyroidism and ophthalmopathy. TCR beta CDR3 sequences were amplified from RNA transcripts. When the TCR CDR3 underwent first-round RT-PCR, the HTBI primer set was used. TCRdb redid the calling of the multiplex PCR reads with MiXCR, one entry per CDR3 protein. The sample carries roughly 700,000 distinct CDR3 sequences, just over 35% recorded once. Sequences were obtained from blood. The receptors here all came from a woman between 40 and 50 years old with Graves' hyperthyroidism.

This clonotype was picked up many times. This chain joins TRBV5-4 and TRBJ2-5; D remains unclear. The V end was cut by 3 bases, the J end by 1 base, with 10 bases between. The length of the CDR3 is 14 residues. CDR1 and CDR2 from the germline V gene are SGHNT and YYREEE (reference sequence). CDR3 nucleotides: TGTGCCAGCAGCTCATCGGGCAGCCAAGAGACCCAGTACTTC. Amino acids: CASSSSGSQETQYF.

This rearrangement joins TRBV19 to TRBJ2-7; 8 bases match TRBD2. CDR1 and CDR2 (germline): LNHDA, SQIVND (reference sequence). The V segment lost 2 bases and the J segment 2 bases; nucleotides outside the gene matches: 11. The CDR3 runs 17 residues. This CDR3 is CASSISGLAGGPYEQYF. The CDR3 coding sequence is TGTGCCAGTAGTATATCAGGTCTGGCGGGAGGCCCCTACGAGCAGTACTTC.

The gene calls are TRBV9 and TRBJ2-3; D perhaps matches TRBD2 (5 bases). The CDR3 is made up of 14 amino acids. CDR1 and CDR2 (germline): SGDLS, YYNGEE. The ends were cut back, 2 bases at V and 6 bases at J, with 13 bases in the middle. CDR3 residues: CASSVESPGDTQYF. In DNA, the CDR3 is TGTGCCAGCAGCGTCGAGAGTCCGGGGGATACGCAGTATTTT.

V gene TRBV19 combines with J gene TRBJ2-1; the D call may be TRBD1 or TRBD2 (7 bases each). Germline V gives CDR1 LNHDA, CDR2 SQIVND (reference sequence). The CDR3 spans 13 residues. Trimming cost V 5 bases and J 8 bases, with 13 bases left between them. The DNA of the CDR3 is TGTGCCAGTAGTCAGGGGGGGGGCTATGAGCAGTTCTTC. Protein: CASSQGGGYEQFF.

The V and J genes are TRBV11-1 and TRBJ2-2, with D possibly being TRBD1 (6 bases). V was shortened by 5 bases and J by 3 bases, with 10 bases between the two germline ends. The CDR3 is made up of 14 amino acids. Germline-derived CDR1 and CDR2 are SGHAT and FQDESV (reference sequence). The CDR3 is CASSGPGDTGELFF. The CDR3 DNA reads TGTGCCAGCAGCGGGCCAGGGGACACCGGGGAGCTGTTTTTT.

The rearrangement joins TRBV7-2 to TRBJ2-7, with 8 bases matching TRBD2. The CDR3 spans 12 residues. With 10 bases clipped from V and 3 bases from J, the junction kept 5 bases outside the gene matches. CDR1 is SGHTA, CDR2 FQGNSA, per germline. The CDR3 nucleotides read TGTGCCACGCAGCGGGGGCTCTACGAGCAGTACTTC. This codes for CATQRGLYEQYF.

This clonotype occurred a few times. In DNA form, the CDR3 reads TGTGCCAGCAGCTTCGGGACAGGGCAAACTGACACCATATATTTT. Encoded protein: CASSFGTGQTDTIYF. V usage is TRBV11-2 and J usage is TRBJ1-3; 9 positions match TRBD1. Trimming cost V 3 bases and J 8 bases; bases outside gene matches: 8. The length of the CDR3 is 15 residues. Germline CDR1 SGHAT, CDR2 FQNNGV. The full variable domain, with the rest looked up from reference TRBV11-2 and TRBJ1-3, is EAGVAQSPRYKIIEKRQSVAFWCNPISGHATLYWYQQILGQGPKLLIQFQNNGVVDDSQLPKDRFSAERLKGVDSTLKIQPAKLEDSAVYLCASSFGTGQTDTIYFGEGSWLTVV.

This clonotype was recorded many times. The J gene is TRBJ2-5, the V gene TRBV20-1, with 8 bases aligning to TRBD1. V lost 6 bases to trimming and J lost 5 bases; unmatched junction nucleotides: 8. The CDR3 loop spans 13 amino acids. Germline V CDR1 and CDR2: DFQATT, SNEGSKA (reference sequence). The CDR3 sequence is CSAPGQVEETQYF. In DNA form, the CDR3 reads TGCAGTGCCCCGGGACAGGTTGAGGAGACCCAGTACTTC.

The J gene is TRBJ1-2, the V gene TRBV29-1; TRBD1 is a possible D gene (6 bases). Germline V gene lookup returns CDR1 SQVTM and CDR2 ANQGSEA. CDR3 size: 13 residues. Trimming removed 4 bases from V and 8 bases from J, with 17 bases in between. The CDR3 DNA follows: TGCAGCGTTGTGGACGAGGGGGGGAGAGGCTACACCTTC. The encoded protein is CSVVDEGGRGYTF.

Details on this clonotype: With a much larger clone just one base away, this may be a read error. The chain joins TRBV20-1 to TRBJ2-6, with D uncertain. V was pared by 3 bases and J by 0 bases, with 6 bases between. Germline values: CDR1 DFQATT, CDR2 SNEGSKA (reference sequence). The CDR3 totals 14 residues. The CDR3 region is CSASVISGANVLTF. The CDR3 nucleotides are TGCAGTGCTAGTGTCATCTCTGGGGCCAACGTCCTGACTTTC.

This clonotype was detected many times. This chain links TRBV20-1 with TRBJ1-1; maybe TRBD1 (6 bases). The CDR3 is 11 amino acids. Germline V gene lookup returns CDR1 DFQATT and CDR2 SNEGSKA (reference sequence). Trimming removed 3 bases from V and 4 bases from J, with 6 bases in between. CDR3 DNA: TGCAGTGCTAGCAGGGGCACTGAAGCTTTCTTT. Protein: CSASRGTEAFF.

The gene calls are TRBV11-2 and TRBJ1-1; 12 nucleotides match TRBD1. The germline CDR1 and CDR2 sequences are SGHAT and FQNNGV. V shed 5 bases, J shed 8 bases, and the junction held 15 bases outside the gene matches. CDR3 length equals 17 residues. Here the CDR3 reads CASSPIGTGGGVGEAFF. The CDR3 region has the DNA TGTGCCAGCAGCCCCATTGGGACAGGGGGCGGGGTTGGGGAAGCTTTCTTT.

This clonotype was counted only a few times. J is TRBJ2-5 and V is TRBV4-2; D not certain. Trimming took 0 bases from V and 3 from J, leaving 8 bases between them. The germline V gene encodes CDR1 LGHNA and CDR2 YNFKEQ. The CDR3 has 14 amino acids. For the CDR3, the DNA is TGTGCCAGCAGCCAAGATGCACTCGAAGAGACCCAGTACTTC. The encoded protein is CASSQDALEETQYF.

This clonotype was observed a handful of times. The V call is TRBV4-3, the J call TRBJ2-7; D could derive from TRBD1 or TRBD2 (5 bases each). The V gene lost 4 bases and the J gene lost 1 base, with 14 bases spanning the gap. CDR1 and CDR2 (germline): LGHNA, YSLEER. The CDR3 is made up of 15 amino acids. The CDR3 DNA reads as TGCGCCAGCAGCCCGAAGAGAGGGGCTTCCTACGAGCAGTACTTC. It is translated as CASSPKRGASYEQYF.

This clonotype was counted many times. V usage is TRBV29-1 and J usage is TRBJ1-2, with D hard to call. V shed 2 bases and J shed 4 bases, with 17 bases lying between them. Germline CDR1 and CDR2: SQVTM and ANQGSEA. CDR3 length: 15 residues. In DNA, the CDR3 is TGCAGCGTTGAATATCGAGACCAGACCTCCTATGGCTACACCTTC. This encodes CSVEYRDQTSYGYTF.

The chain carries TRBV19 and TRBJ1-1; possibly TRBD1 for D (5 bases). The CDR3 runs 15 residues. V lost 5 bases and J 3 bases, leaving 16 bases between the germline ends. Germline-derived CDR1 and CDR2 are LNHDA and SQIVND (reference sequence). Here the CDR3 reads CASSWGNRVHTEAFF. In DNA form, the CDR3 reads TGTGCCAGTAGTTGGGGGAATAGGGTTCACACTGAAGCTTTCTTT.

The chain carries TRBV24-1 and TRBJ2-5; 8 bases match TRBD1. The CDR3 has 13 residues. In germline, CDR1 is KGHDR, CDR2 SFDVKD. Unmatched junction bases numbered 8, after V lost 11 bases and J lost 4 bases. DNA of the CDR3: TGTGCCAACAGCCCAGGGGGCCGAGAGACCCAGTACTTC. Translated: CANSPGGRETQYF.

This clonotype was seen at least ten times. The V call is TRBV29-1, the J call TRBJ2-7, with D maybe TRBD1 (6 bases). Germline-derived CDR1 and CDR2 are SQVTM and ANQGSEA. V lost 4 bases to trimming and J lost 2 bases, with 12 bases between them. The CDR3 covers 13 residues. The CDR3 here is CSVGQGNPYEQYF. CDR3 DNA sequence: TGCAGCGTTGGGCAGGGGAATCCCTACGAGCAGTACTTC.

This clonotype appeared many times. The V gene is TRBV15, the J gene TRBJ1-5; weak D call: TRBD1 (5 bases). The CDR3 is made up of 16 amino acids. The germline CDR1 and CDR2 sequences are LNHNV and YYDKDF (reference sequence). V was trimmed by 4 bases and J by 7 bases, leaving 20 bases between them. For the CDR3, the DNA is TGTGCCACCAGCACAGCCGGGACCCCCGGGGAGCAGCCCCAGCATTTT. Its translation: CATSTAGTPGEQPQHF.

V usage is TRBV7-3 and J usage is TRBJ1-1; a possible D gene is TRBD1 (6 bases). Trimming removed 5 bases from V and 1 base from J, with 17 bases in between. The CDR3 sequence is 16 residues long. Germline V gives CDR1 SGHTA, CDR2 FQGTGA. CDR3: CASSTRFGGQNTEAFF. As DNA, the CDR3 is TGTGCCAGCAGCACCCGATTTGGGGGCCAGAACACTGAAGCTTTCTTT.

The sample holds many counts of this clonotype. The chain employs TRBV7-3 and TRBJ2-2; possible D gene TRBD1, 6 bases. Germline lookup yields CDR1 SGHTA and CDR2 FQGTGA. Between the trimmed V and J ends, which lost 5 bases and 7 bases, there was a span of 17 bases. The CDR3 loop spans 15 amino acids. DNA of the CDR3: TGTGCCAGCAGCCCGATGACAGGAACAAACGGGGAGCTGTTTTTT. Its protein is CASSPMTGTNGELFF.

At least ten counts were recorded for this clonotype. CDR3 DNA sequence: TGTGCCAGTAGTATCGAACGGGACTATGGCTACACCTTC. Residues: CASSIERDYGYTF. The V call is TRBV19, the J call TRBJ1-2; no clear D. This CDR3 contains 13 residues. V was clipped by 3 bases and J by 3 bases, with 8 bases between them. CDR1 is LNHDA, CDR2 SQIVND, per germline (reference sequence). The full variable domain, in which reference TRBV19 and TRBJ1-2 provide the parts outside the CDR3, is DGGITQSPKYLFRKEGQNVTLSCEQNLNHDAMYWYRQDPGQGLRLIYYSQIVNDFQKGDIAEGYSVSREKKESFPLTVTSAQKNPTAFYLCASSIERDYGYTFGSGTRLTVV.

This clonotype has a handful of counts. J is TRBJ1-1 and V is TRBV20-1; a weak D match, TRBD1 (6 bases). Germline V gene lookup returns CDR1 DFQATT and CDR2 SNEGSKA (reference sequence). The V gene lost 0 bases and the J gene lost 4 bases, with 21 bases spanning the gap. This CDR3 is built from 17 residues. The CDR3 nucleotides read TGCAGTGCTAGAGAGAGCCGGTGGGACACCTTGGGCACTGAAGCTTTCTTT. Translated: CSARESRWDTLGTEAFF.

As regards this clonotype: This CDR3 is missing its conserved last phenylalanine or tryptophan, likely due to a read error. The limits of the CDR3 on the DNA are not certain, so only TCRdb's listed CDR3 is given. The CDR3 is CASSPGLNT. This chain joins TRBV7-9 and TRBJ2-6; TRBD2, the D gene given by the table, was not confirmed from the DNA. The CDR3 comprises 9 residues, both ends counted. Germline V CDR1 and CDR2: SEHNR, FQNEAQ (reference sequence).

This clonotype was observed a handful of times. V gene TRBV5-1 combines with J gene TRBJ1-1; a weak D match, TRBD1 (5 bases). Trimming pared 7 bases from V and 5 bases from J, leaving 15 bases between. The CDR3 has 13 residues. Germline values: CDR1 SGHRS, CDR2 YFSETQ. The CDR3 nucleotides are TGCGCCAGCCATATGGGGGAGGAAACTGAAGCTTTCTTT. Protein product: CASHMGEETEAFF.

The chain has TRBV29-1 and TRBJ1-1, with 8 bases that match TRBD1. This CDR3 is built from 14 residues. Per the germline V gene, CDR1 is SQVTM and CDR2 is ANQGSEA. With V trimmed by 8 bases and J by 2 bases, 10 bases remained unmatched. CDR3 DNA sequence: TGCAGCAGTGGGCAACAGGGGGGAAACACTGAAGCTTTCTTT. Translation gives CSSGQQGGNTEAFF. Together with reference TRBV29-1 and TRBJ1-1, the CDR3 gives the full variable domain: SAVISQKPSRDICQRGTSLTIQCQVDSQVTMMFWYRQQPGQSLTLIATANQGSEATYESGFVIDKFPISRPNLTFSTLTVSNMSPEDSSIYLCSSGQQGGNTEAFFGQGTRLTVV.

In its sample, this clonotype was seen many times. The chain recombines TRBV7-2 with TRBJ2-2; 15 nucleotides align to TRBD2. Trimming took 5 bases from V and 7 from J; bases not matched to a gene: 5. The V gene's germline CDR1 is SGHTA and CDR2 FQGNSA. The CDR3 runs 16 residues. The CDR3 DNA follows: TGTGCCAGCAGCCGGACTAGCGGGGGGGCCGACGGGGAGCTGTTTTTT. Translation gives CASSRTSGGADGELFF.

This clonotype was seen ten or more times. The CDR3 DNA reads TGTGCCACCCCAGGGACAGGAAATGAAAAACTGTTTTTT. Residues: CATPGTGNEKLFF. The rearrangement joins TRBV7-9 to TRBJ1-4; 8 bases are shared with TRBD1. The CDR3 has 13 residues. Germline V CDR1 and CDR2: SEHNR, FQNEAQ (reference sequence). V dropped 10 bases and J dropped 5; count of bases not matched to a gene: 6.

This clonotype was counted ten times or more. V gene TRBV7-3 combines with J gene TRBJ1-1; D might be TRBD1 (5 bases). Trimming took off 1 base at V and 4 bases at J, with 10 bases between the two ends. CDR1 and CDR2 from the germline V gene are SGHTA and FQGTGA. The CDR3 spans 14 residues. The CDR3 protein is CASSLNGGGTEAFF. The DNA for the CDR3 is TGTGCCAGCAGCTTAAACGGGGGAGGCACTGAAGCTTTCTTT.